The present entry profiles one T cell receptor beta chain with its context. Its antigen is undetermined. The source of the sample is a study of Graves' ophthalmopathy and Graves' hyperthyroidism. Patients were left out if they had other autoimmune diseases, uncontrolled infections, pregnancy or lactation. Sampling approximately 11 ml of fresh peripheral blood provided the PBMCs. The study's findings and limits: A majority of expanded thyroid clonotypes exceeding 0.001 frequency were likewise present in blood.

Amplified TCR beta CDR3 regions were obtained using RNA transcripts as template. HTBI primers primed a first-round RT-PCR, and a second-round multiplex PCR followed. Each CDR3 protein gets one entry after TCRdb re-called the multiplex PCR reads with MiXCR. The sample gives approximately 640,000 distinct CDR3 sequences, 35% to 50% of which show up once; 3% to 4% is in the top ten. This CDR3 has 16 amino acids. Germline V gives CDR1 MGHDK, CDR2 SYGVNS. The V gene lost 4 bases and the J gene lost 4 bases, with 19 bases spanning the gap. Input material: peripheral blood. The TCR originated in an adult man with Graves' ophthalmopathy. The chain employs TRBV25-1 and TRBJ2-5; D is unresolved. CDR3 sequence: CASSARRRAVGETQYF. The CDR3 region has the DNA TGTGCCAGCAGTGCTAGGCGACGGGCGGTCGGAGAGACCCAGTACTTC.